The 9 T cell receptor beta chains below were found in one sample sequenced in a study of CD8 T cells in Susac syndrome. About 0.5 to 1 ug RNA was reverse transcribed with random hexamers. One entry per CDR3 protein results from TCRdb running MiXCR on the immunoSEQ multiplex PCR reads. The table records fewer than 300,000 distinct CDR3 sequences, 70% to 90% of them present only once. Sample: CD8+ T cells from PBMCs. The source of these receptors is a human donor with multiple sclerosis.

J is TRBJ2-4 and V is TRBV4-1, with a weak D call TRBD2 (6 bases). Looked up from germline, CDR1 is MGHRA and CDR2 is YSYEKL. Trimming shortened V by 1 base and J by 0 bases, and 16 bases separated the two germline ends. The CDR3 sequence is 18 residues long. The CDR3 DNA reads as TGCGCCAGCAGCCAAGGAGGAGCGGCGGGGATAGCCAAAAACATTCAGTACTTC. It translates to CASSQGGAAGIAKNIQYF.

This chain connects TRBV27 to TRBJ2-1, with TRBD2 matching 10 bases. The CDR3 is 15 residues long. Germline values: CDR1 MNHEY, CDR2 SMNVEV (reference sequence). Trimming at V came to 6 bases and at J to 4 bases, leaving 6 bases not matched to a gene. The CDR3: CASSYSGGAYNEQFF. Here the CDR3 DNA reads TGTGCCAGCAGCTACAGCGGGGGGGCTTACAATGAGCAGTTCTTC.

Only a few counts were recorded for this clonotype. This chain uses TRBV7-6 with TRBJ2-3, with D tentatively TRBD1 or TRBD2 (6 bases each). This CDR3 is built from 19 residues. Deletions cut 2 bases from V and 5 bases from J, with 26 bases between. Germline V gene lookup returns CDR1 SGHVS and CDR2 FNYEAQ. CDR3 in amino acids: CASSLSSEGVIEVGDTQYF. In DNA form, the CDR3 reads TGTGCCAGCAGCTTATCCTCGGAGGGGGTTATTGAGGTTGGAGATACGCAGTATTTT.

The chain is built from TRBV10-3 and TRBJ2-1; D is undetermined. V shed 9 bases and J shed 5 bases, with 11 bases lying between them. Germline V gives CDR1 ENHRY, CDR2 SYGVKD. The CDR3 is made up of 12 amino acids. As DNA, the CDR3 is TGTGCCATAAGATACGAAAACAATGAGCAGTTCTTC. It codes for CAIRYENNEQFF.

The V and J genes are TRBV6-1 and TRBJ1-4; 9 bases align to TRBD1. J was trimmed by 10 bases and V by 3 bases; bases with no gene match: 6. This CDR3 is built from 14 residues. Germline V gene lookup returns CDR1 MNHNS and CDR2 SASEGT. CDR3 in DNA: TGTGCCAGCAGTGACCCTGGACAGGGGAGAAAACTGTTTTTT. Translating gives CASSDPGQGRKLFF.

The chain combines TRBV13 with TRBJ1-2, with 9 nucleotides matching TRBD1. Losses at the gene ends were 5 bases for V and 3 bases for J; bases not matched to a gene: 10. Germline assignment: CDR1 PRHDT and CDR2 FYEKMQ (reference sequence). This CDR3 has 16 residues. CDR3 DNA: TGTGCCAGCAGCCCCTGGTCGACAGGGGGGGACTATGGCTACACCTTC. Translated: CASSPWSTGGDYGYTF.

This clonotype has only one observation. This chain links TRBV28 with TRBJ2-1; 7 bases are a match to TRBD2. The V segment lost 6 bases and the J segment 3 bases; nucleotides outside the gene matches: 5. This CDR3 comprises 14 residues. Germline lookup yields CDR1 MDHEN and CDR2 SYDVKM. This CDR3 is CASRTTSLYNEQFF. The CDR3 region has the DNA TGTGCCAGCAGAACGACTAGCCTCTACAATGAGCAGTTCTTC.

This rearrangement joins TRBV27 to TRBJ1-1; D is undetermined. Per the germline V gene, CDR1 is MNHEY and CDR2 is SMNVEV (reference sequence). Between the trimmed V and J ends, which lost 11 bases and 6 bases, there was a span of 22 bases. The CDR3 has 14 amino acids. The CDR3 region is CAAGPGFTASEAFF. As DNA, the CDR3 is TGTGCCGCCGGTCCCGGATTTACGGCGTCTGAAGCTTTCTTT.

This rearrangement joins TRBV24-1 to TRBJ2-2, with 8 nucleotides matching TRBD1. V dropped 8 bases and J dropped 7; count of bases not matched to a gene: 8. The CDR3 runs to 14 residues. From germline, CDR1 is KGHDR and CDR2 SFDVKD. The CDR3 nucleotides read TGTGCCACCAACGAACAGGGGGGTGGCGGGGAGCTGTTTTTT. Translating it yields CATNEQGGGGELFF.